One sample yielded the 18 T cell receptor beta chains listed below, sequenced in a study of T cells after somatic rescue of genetic block (dated by TCRdb to 2020 to 2022). Libraries were built with the immunoSEQ multiplex PCR assay. This is the immuneACCESS table as TCRdb keeps it, with only in-frame sequences that have V and J called. A part of the clones is gone; compared with another copy, unresolved V genes explain less than half, and the rest is unexplained. The table for this sample lists roughly 120,000 clones; around nine tenths of them were counted only once. Approximately 1.3% of the sample goes to the ten largest clones. Sequencing was performed on peripheral blood mononuclear cells (PBMCs). The receptors come from a young woman.

V gene TRBV11-3 combines with J gene TRBJ1-6; D may be TRBD1 (6 bases). Trimming removed 4 bases at V and 9 bases at J, with 16 bases between. The CDR3 length is 15 residues. Germline V gene sequence: CDR1 SGHNT, CDR2 YENEEA. The CDR3 DNA sequence: TGTGCCAGCAGCTCTGGGGGGCAGTCAGGTTCACCCCTCCACTTT. Translation gives CASSSGGQSGSPLHF.

The chain links TRBV27 to TRBJ1-3; D is ambiguous. Germline values: CDR1 MNHEY, CDR2 SMNVEV (reference sequence). The length of the CDR3 is 17 residues. V lost 4 bases and J 3 bases, leaving 19 bases between the germline ends. The chain's CDR3 is CASSSIPPGLIGNTIYF. The CDR3 DNA reads as TGTGCCAGCAGTTCCATTCCCCCGGGCCTTATTGGAAACACCATATATTTT.

The chain couples TRBV18 to TRBJ2-1, with 8 bases fitting TRBD2. Germline CDR1 reads KGHSH; CDR2 reads LQKENI. V was pared by 0 bases and J by 4 bases, with 5 bases of the junction left unmatched. The CDR3 is 16 amino acids. CDR3 DNA sequence: TGTGCCAGCTCACCACCGAGCGGGGGTGGGTACAATGAGCAGTTCTTC. Protein product: CASSPPSGGGYNEQFF.

The chain couples TRBV4-2 to TRBJ2-3; TRBD2 matches 13 bases. The CDR3 totals 18 residues. CDR1 and CDR2 from the germline V gene are LGHNA and YNFKEQ. V lost 0 bases to trimming and J lost 3 bases; unmatched junction nucleotides: 6. DNA for the CDR3: TGTGCCAGCAGCCAAGATTTAGGACTAGCGGGGGTTACAGATACGCAGTATTTT. It codes for CASSQDLGLAGVTDTQYF.

The rearrangement joins TRBV28 to TRBJ1-3; unclear D gene. The CDR3 is made up of 15 amino acids. V lost 5 bases, J lost 0 bases, and 11 bases lay in between. Looked up from germline, CDR1 is MDHEN and CDR2 is SYDVKM. The CDR3 loop reads CASSPDLSSGNTIYF. CDR3 in DNA: TGTGCCAGCAGTCCCGACTTGAGCTCTGGAAACACCATATATTTT.

The table lists this clone with a count of one. The V call is TRBV6-5, the J call TRBJ2-4; no clear D. There are 13 residues in the CDR3. Trimming pared 4 bases from V and 2 bases from J, leaving 6 bases between. The germline gives CDR1 MNHEY, CDR2 SVGAGI. The DNA of the CDR3 is TGTGCCAGCAGTTTTGGATCCAAAAACATTCAGTACTTC. Amino acids: CASSFGSKNIQYF.

The rearrangement links TRBV4-2 to TRBJ2-3, with 10 positions matching TRBD2. The germline CDR1 and CDR2 sequences are LGHNA and YNFKEQ. The CDR3 contains 16 residues. V trimming: 1 base; J trimming: 4 bases; junction bases outside the gene matches: 5. The CDR3 loop reads CASSQGTSGLADTQYF. As DNA, the CDR3 is TGTGCCAGCAGCCAAGGGACTAGCGGCCTCGCAGATACGCAGTATTTT.

Points on this clone: In the same sample, other DNA sequences code for this CDR3. V gene TRBV7-3 combines with J gene TRBJ1-1, with D possibly matching TRBD1 (5 bases). The CDR3 covers 12 residues. Germline loops: CDR1 SGHTA, CDR2 FQGTGA. The ends were cut back, 5 bases at V and 4 bases at J, with 8 bases in the middle. In DNA form, the CDR3 reads TGTGCCAGCAGCAGCGGGGGCACTGAAGCTTTCTTT. Protein product: CASSSGGTEAFF.

The chain recombines TRBV16 with TRBJ1-3; D unclear. Trimming stripped 4 bases from V and 0 bases from J, with 13 bases between. The germline gives CDR1 KGHSY, CDR2 FQNENV. The CDR3 totals 16 residues. The CDR3 sequence is CASSPFGEISGNTIYF. DNA for the CDR3: TGTGCCAGCAGCCCTTTCGGCGAGATCTCTGGAAACACCATATATTTT.

This chain connects TRBV7-2 to TRBJ1-4; D gene unclear. This CDR3 is built from 14 residues. Germline V lookup: CDR1 SGHTA, CDR2 FQGNSA. The V gene lost 3 bases and the J gene lost 3 bases, with 8 bases spanning the gap. The CDR3 loop is CASSFGRANEKLFF. CDR3 coding DNA: TGTGCCAGCAGCTTCGGCCGGGCTAATGAAAAACTGTTTTTT.

This chain links TRBV5-1 with TRBJ1-2; tentatively, D is TRBD1 (6 bases). This CDR3 contains 12 residues. Trimming took off 5 bases at V and 2 bases at J, with 7 bases between the two ends. Germline lookup yields CDR1 SGHRS and CDR2 YFSETQ. The CDR3 sequence: CASRDSNYGYTF. The CDR3 DNA sequence: TGCGCCAGCAGGGACAGCAACTATGGCTACACCTTC.

J is TRBJ2-5 and V is TRBV14; 8 bases are shared with TRBD2. With 4 bases clipped from V and 5 bases from J, the junction kept 3 bases outside the gene matches. The CDR3 covers 13 residues. Germline V CDR1 and CDR2: SGHDN, FVKESK. The DNA of the CDR3 is TGTGCCAGCAGCCCGACTAGCGTGGAGACCCAGTACTTC. Amino acid sequence: CASSPTSVETQYF.

This clone was recorded only once. The chain employs TRBV6-6 and TRBJ2-1; 11 bases match TRBD1. Germline V gene sequence: CDR1 MNHNY, CDR2 SVGAGI (reference sequence). The ends lost 7 bases at V and 6 bases at J; junction bases unmatched: 8. The CDR3 totals 15 residues. DNA of the CDR3: TGTGCCAGCACCCACGGGGGACAGGGGGGCAATGAGCAGTTCTTC. Encoded protein: CASTHGGQGGNEQFF.

The V call is TRBV6-5, the J call TRBJ1-4, with TRBD1 as a possible D gene (5 bases). Germline lookup yields CDR1 MNHEY and CDR2 SVGAGI. CDR3 length: 14 residues. Trimming cost V 4 bases and J 8 bases, with 14 bases left between them. CDR3 sequence (DNA): TGTGCCAGCAGTTTCGCAGCAGGGAGCGAAAAACTGTTTTTT. Translating gives CASSFAAGSEKLFF.

This sequence joins TRBV5-5 and TRBJ1-1, with D maybe TRBD1 (6 bases). Between the trimmed V and J ends, which lost 3 bases and 4 bases, there was a span of 16 bases. Per the germline V gene, CDR1 is SGHKS and CDR2 is YYEKEE (reference sequence). There are 15 residues in the CDR3. The CDR3 DNA follows: TGTGCCAGCAGCTCTGGACAGTCCCTAGGCACTGAAGCTTTCTTT. It encodes CASSSGQSLGTEAFF.

The chain couples TRBV7-9 to TRBJ2-5, with TRBD2 matching 8 bases. The germline CDR1 and CDR2 sequences are SEHNR and FQNEAQ (reference sequence). Trimming removed 5 bases from V and 5 bases from J; junction bases left unmatched: 7. The CDR3 is 14 amino acids. The CDR3 loop reads CASSKVAGLETQYF. The CDR3 DNA reads TGTGCCAGCAGCAAGGTAGCGGGGCTTGAGACCCAGTACTTC.

The V gene is TRBV19, the J gene TRBJ2-1; 9 positions agree with TRBD2. The trim removed 5 bases at V and 6 bases at J, leaving 5 bases unmatched. CDR3 length equals 14 residues. Germline loops: CDR1 LNHDA, CDR2 SQIVND (reference sequence). The CDR3, as DNA: TGTGCCAGTAGTGGCCAGCGGGGGGCCAATGAGCAGTTCTTC. Its protein is CASSGQRGANEQFF.

The CDR3 coding sequence is TGTGCCAGCAGCGTAGAGGGGTTTGGGAATTCACCCCTCCACTTT. This gives the protein CASSVEGFGNSPLHF. The chain uses TRBV9 and TRBJ1-6; TRBD1 is a possible D gene (5 bases). Trimming took off 0 bases at V and 7 bases at J, with 11 bases between the two ends. Germline assignment: CDR1 SGDLS and CDR2 YYNGEE. The CDR3 extends over 15 amino acids.